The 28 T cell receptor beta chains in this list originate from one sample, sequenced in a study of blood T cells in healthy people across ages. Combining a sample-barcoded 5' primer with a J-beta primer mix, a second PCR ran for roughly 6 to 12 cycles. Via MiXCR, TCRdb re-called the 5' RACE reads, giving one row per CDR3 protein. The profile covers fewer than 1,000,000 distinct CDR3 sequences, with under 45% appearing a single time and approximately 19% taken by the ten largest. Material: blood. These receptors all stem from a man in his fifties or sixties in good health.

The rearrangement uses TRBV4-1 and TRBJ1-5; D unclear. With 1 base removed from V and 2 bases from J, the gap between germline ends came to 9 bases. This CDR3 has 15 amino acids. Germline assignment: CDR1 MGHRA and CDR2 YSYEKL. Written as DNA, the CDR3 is TGCGCCAGCAGCCAAGTACGGGGTGGCAATCAGCCCCAGCATTTT. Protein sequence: CASSQVRGGNQPQHF.

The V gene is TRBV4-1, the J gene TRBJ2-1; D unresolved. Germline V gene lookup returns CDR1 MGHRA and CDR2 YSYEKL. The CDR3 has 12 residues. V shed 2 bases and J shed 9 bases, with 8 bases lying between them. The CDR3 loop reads CASSQPNSEQFF. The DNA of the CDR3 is TGCGCCAGCAGCCAACCAAACAGTGAGCAGTTCTTC.

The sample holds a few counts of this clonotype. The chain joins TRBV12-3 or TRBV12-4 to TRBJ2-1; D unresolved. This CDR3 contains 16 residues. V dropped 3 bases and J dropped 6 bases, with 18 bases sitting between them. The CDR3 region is CASSFPQVARSNEQFF. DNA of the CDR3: TGTGCCAGCAGTTTTCCCCAGGTCGCCCGGAGCAATGAGCAGTTCTTC.

CDR3 DNA sequence: TGCGCCAGCAGCCTGAGGAGGGAAGGGGCACGAGAGACCCAGTACTTC. Its protein is CASSLRREGARETQYF. This chain uses TRBV5-1 with TRBJ2-7; TRBD2 is a possible D gene (6 bases). The end of the DNA fits TRBJ2-5 better, so the J call may be wrong. Germline lookup yields CDR1 SGHRS and CDR2 YFSETQ. The CDR3 is made up of 16 amino acids.

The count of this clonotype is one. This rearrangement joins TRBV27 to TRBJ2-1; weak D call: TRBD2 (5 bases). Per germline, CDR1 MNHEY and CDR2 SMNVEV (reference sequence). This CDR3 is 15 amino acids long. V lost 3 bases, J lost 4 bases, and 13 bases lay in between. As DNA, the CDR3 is TGTGCCAGCAGTTTTTCCAAAGGAGGTTACAATGAGCAGTTCTTC. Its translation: CASSFSKGGYNEQFF.

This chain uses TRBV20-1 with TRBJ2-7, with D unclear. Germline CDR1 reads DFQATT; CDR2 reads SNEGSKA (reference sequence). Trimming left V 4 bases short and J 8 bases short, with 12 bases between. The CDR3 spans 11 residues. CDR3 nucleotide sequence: TGCAGTGCTACCATATCGGCACAGCAGTACTTC. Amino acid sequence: CSATISAQQYF.

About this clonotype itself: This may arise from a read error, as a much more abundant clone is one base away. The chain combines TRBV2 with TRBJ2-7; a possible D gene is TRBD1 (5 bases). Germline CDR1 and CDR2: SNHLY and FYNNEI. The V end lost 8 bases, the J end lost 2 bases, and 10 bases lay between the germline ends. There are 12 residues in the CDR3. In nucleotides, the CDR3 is TGTGCCAGCGTTAGACAGCCCTACGAGCAGTACTTC. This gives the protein CASVRQPYEQYF.

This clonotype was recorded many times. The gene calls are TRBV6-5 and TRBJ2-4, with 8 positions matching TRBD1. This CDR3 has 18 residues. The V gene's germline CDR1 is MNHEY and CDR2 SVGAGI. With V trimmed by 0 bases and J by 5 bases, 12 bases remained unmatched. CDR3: CASSYSPPHLRGQNIQYF. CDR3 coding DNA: TGTGCCAGCAGTTACTCACCCCCACATCTCAGGGGGCAAAACATTCAGTACTTC.

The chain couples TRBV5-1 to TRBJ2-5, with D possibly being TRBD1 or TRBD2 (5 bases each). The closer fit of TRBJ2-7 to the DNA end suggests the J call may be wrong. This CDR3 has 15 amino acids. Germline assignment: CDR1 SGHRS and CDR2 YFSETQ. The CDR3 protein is CASSIRDPSTYEQYF. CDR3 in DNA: TGCGCCAGCAGCATAAGGGACCCTTCAACCTACGAGCAGTACTTC.

The CDR3 sequence is CASSGGLAGGSRHGEQFF. In DNA form, the CDR3 reads TGTGCCAGCAGCGGCGGACTAGCGGGGGGCTCACGGCACGGTGAGCAGTTCTTC. The chain has TRBV7-9 and TRBJ2-1; the match to TRBD2 covers 14 bases. The CDR3 consists of 18 residues. Trimming removed 5 bases from V and 9 bases from J; junction bases left unmatched: 15. Germline loops: CDR1 SEHNR, CDR2 FQNEAQ (reference sequence).

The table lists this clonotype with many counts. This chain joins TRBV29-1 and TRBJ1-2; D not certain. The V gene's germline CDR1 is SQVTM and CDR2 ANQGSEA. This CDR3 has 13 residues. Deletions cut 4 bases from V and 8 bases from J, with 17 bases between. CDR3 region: CSVGRGLEGGYTF. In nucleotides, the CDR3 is TGCAGCGTTGGTCGCGGCCTGGAGGGAGGCTACACCTTC.

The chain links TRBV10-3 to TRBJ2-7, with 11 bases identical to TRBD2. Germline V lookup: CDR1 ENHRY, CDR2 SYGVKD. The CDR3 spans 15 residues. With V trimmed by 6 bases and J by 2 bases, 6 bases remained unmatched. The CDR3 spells CAIRTLAGGAYEQYF. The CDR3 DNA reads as TGTGCCATCAGGACTCTAGCGGGAGGTGCCTACGAGCAGTACTTC.

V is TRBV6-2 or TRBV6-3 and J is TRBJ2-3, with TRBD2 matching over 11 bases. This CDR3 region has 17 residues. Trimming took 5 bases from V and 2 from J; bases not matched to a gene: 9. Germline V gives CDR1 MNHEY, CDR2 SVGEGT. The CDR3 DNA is TGTGCCAGCAGTCCCCTGACTAGCGGGGTGAACACAGATACGCAGTATTTT. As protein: CASSPLTSGVNTDTQYF.

CDR3 amino acids: CASRQHGQVPNEQFF. The CDR3 bases are TGTGCCAGCAGACAACATGGACAGGTACCCAATGAGCAGTTCTTC. The gene calls are TRBV6-2 or TRBV6-3 and TRBJ2-1; 7 bases are a match to TRBD1. The CDR3 has 15 residues. The V gene's germline CDR1 is MNHEY and CDR2 SVGEGT. The V gene end was trimmed by 6 bases and the J gene end by 6 bases; junction bases not matched to a gene: 11.

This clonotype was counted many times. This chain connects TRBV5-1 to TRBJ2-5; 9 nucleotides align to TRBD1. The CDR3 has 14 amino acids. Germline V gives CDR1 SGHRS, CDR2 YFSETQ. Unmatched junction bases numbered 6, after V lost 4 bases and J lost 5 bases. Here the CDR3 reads CASSKWTGEETQYF. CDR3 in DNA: TGCGCCAGCAGCAAATGGACAGGGGAGGAGACCCAGTACTTC.

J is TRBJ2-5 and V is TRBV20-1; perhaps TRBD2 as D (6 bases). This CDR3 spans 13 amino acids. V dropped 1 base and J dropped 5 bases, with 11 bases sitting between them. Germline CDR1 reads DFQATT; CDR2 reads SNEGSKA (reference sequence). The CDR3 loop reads CSARAGGYETQYF. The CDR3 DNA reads TGCAGTGCTAGAGCCGGAGGGTATGAGACCCAGTACTTC.

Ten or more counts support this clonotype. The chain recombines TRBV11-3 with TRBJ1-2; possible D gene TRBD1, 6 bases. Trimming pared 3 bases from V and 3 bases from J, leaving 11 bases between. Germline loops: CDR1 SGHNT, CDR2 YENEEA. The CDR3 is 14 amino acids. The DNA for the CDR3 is TGTGCCAGCAGCTTGAACAGGGATTACTATGGCTACACCTTC. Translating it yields CASSLNRDYYGYTF.

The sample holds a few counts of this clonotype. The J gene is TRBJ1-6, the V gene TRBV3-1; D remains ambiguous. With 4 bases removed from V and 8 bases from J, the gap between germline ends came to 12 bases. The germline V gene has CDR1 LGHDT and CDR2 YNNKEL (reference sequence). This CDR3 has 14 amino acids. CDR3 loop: CASSPAWWDSPLHF. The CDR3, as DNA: TGTGCCAGCAGCCCCGCCTGGTGGGATTCACCCCTCCACTTT.

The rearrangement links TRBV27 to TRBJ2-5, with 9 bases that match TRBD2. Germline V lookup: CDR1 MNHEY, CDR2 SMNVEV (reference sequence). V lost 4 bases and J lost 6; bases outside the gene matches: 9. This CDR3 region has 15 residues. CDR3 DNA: TGTGCCAGCAGTTCCCCCCTAGCGGGGCTGAAGACCCAGTACTTC. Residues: CASSSPLAGLKTQYF.

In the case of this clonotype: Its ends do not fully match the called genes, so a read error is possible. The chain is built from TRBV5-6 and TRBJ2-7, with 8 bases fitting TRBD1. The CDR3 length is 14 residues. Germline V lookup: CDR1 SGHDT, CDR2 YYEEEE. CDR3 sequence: CVSSLSGGDYEQYF. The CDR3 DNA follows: TGTGTCAGCAGCTTGTCAGGGGGCGACTACGAGCAGTACTTC.

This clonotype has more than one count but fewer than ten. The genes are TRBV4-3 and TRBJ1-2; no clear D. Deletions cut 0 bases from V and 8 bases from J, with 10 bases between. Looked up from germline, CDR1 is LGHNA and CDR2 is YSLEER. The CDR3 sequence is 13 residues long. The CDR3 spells CASSQDDRLGYTF. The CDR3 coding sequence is TGCGCCAGCAGCCAAGACGATCGTCTAGGCTACACCTTC.

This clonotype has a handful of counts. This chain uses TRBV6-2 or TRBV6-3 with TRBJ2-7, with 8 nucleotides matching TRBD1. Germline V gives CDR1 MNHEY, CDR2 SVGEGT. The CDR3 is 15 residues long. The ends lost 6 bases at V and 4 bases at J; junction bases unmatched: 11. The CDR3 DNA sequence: TGTGCCAGCAGGACGGGGTCAGGGGGCGTTTACGAGCAGTACTTC. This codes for CASRTGSGGVYEQYF.

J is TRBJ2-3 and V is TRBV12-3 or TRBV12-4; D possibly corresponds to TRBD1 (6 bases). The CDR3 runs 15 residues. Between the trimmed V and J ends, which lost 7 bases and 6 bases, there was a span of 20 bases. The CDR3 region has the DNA TGTGCCAGCACGACTCTTGGACAGCTAGGGGATACGCAGTATTTT. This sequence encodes CASTTLGQLGDTQYF.

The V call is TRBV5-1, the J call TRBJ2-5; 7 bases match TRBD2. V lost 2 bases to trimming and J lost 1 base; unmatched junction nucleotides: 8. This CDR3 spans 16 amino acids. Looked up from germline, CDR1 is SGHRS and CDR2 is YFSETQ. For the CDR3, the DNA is TGCGCCAGCAGCTTCCTCGGGGAGGGACTCCAAGAGACCCAGTACTTC. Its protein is CASSFLGEGLQETQYF.

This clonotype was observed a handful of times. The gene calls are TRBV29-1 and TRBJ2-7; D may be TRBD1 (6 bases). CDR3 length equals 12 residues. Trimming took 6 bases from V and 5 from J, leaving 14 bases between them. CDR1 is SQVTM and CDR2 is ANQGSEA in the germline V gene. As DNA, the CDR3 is TGCAGCGTGGACGGTGGGGGCGACGAGCAGTACTTC. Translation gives CSVDGGGDEQYF.

As DNA, the CDR3 is TGTGCCAGCAGCTTCCAGAATGTGGGTCTGATGGGATACAATGAGCAGTTCTTC. It translates to CASSFQNVGLMGYNEQFF. The genes are TRBV11-2 and TRBJ2-1; D is ambiguous. This CDR3 comprises 18 residues. Trimming removed 3 bases from V and 4 bases from J, with 22 bases in between. The germline V gene has CDR1 SGHAT and CDR2 FQNNGV. Variable domain in full (rest from reference TRBV11-2 and TRBJ2-1): EAGVAQSPRYKIIEKRQSVAFWCNPISGHATLYWYQQILGQGPKLLIQFQNNGVVDDSQLPKDRFSAERLKGVDSTLKIQPAKLEDSAVYLCASSFQNVGLMGYNEQFFGPGTRLTVL.

In DNA, the CDR3 is TGTGCCAGCAGTTACTCGAACCAGGGGACCACCTCGTACTTC. This encodes CASSYSNQGTTSYF. The J gene is TRBJ2-4, the V gene TRBV6-2 or TRBV6-3, with D tentatively TRBD1 (6 bases). V shed 0 bases and J shed 15 bases, with 18 bases lying between them. This CDR3 is 14 amino acids long. Germline V gene sequence: CDR1 MNHEY, CDR2 SVGEGT.

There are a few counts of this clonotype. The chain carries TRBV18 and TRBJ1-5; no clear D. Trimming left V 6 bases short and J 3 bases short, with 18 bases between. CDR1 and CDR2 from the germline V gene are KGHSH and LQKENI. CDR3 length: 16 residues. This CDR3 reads CASSPQYMYSNQPQHF. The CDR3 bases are TGTGCCAGCTCCCCTCAATACATGTACTCCAATCAGCCCCAGCATTTT.